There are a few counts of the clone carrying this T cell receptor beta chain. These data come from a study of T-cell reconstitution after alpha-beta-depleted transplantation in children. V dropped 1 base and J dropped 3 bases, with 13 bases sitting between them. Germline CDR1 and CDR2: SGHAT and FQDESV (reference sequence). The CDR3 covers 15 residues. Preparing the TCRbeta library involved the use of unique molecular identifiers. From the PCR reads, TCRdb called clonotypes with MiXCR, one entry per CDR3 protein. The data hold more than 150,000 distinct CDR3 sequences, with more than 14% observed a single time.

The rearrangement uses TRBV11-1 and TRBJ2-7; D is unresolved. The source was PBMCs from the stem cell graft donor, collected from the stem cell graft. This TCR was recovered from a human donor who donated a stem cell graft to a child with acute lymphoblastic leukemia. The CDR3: CASSLEPGVFYEQYF. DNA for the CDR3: TGTGCCAGCAGCTTAGAACCAGGAGTCTTCTACGAGCAGTACTTC.